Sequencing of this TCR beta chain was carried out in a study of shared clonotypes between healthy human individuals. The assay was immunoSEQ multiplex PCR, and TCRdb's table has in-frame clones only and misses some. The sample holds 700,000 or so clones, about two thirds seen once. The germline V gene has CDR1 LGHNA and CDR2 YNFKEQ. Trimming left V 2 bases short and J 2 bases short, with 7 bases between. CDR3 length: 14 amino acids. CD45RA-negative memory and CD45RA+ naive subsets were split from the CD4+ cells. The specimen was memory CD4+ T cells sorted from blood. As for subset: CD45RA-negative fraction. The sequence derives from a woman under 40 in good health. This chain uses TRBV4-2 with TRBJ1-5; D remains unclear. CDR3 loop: CASSQTVRNQPQHF. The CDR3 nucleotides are TGTGCCAGCAGCCAAACCGTACGCAATCAGCCCCAGCATTTT.